Here is one TCR beta chain with its context. Its antigen is as yet unknown. The PCR employed 60 Vbeta primers together with 13 Jbeta primers. Generated by immunoSEQ multiplex PCR, the TCRdb table keeps only in-frame clones and is missing some. The sample has about 83,000 clones, 70% to 85% seen once. The ends lost 3 bases at V and 3 bases at J; junction bases unmatched: 11. CDR3 size: 16 residues. Germline V CDR1 and CDR2: SGHTA, FQGNSA. This record belongs to a study of cytomegalovirus exposure and HLA in healthy donors. Study observations and caveats: The study recorded 160 or so TCR beta chains that were cytomegalovirus-associated.

This chain links TRBV7-2 with TRBJ2-7, with 7 bases fitting TRBD2. The sample taken for sequencing was PBMCs. The sequence was obtained from a man between 60 and 75 years old in good health and CMV-seronegative. The CDR3 DNA sequence: TGTGCCAGCAGCTTTTCTTCAGGCGGGGGAGACTACGAGCAGTACTTC. Translated, it gives CASSFSSGGGDYEQYF.